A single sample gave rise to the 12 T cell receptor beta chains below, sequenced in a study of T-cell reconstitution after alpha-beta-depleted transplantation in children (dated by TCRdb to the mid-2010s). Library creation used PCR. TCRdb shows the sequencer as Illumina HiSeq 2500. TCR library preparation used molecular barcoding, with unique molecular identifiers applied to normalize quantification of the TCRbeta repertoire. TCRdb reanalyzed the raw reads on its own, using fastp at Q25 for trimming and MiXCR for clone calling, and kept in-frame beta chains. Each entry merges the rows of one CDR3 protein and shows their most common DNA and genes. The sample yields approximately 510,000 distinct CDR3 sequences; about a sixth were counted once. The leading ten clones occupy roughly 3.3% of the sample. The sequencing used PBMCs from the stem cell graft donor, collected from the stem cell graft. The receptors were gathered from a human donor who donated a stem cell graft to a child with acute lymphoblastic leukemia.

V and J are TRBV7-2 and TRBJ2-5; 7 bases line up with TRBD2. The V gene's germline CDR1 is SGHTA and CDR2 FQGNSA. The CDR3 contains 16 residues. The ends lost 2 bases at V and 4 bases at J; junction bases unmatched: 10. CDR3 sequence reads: CASSLKWREFGETQYF. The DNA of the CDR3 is TGTGCCAGCAGCTTAAAGTGGCGGGAGTTCGGAGAGACCCAGTACTTC.

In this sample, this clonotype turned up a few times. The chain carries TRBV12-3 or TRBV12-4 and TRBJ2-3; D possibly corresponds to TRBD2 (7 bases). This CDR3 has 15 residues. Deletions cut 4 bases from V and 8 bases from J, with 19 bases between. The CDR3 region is CASSSRGGPRGTQYF. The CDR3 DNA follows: TGTGCCAGCAGTTCCCGCGGGGGCCCACGGGGTACGCAGTATTTT.

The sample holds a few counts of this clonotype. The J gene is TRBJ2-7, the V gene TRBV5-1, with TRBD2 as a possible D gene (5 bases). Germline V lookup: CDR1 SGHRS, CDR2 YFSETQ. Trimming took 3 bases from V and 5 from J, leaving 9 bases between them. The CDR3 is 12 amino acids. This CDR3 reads CASSYGLHEQYF. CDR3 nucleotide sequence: TGCGCCAGCAGCTACGGACTTCACGAGCAGTACTTC.

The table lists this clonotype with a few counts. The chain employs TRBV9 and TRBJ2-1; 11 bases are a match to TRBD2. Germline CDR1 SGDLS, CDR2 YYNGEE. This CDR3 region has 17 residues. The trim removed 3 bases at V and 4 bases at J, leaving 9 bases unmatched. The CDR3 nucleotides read TGTGCCAGCAGCGGCCGACGAGGGACTAGCGGATACAATGAGCAGTTCTTC. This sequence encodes CASSGRRGTSGYNEQFF.

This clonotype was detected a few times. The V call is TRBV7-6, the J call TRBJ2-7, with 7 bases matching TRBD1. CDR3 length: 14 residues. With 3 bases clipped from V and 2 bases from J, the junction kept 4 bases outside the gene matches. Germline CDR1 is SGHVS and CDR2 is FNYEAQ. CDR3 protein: CASSFRDSTYEQYF. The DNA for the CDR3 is TGTGCCAGCAGCTTCCGGGACAGCACCTACGAGCAGTACTTC.

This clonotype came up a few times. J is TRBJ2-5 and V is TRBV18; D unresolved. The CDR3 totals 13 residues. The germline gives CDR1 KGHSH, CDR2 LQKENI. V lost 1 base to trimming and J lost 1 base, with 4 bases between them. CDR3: CASSPQIQETQYF. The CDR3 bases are TGTGCCAGCTCACCACAGATCCAAGAGACCCAGTACTTC.

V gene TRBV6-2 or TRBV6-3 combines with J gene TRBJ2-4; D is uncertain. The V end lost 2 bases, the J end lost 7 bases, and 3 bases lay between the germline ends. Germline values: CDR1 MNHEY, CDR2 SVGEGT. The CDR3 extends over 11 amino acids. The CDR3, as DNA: TGTGCCAGCAGTTACGGGAACATTCAGTACTTC. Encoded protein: CASSYGNIQYF.

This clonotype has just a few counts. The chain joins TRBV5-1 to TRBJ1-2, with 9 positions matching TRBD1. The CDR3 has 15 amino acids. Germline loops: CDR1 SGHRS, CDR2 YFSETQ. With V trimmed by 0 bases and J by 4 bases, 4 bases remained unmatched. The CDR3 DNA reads TGCGCCAGCAGCTTGGAGGACAGGGGCCTCTATGGCTACACCTTC. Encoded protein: CASSLEDRGLYGYTF.

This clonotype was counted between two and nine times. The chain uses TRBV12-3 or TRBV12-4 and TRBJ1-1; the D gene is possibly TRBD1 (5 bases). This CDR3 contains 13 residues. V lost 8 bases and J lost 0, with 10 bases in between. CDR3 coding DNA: TGTGCCAGCCACCAGGGCTTGAACACTGAAGCTTTCTTT. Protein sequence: CASHQGLNTEAFF.

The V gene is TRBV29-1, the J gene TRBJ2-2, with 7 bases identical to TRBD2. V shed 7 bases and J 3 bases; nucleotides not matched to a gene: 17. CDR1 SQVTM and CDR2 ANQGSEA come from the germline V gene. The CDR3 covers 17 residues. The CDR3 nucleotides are TGCAGCGCTTACGCCGTCGGGCTAGCGGTTCACACCGGGGAGCTGTTTTTT. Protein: CSAYAVGLAVHTGELFF.

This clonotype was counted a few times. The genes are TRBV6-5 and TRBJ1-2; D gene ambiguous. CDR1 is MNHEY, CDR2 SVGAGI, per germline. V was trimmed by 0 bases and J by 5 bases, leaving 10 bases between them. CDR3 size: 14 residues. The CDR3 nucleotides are TGTGCCAGCAGTTACTCTATTCTTGCGTATGGCTACACCTTC. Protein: CASSYSILAYGYTF.

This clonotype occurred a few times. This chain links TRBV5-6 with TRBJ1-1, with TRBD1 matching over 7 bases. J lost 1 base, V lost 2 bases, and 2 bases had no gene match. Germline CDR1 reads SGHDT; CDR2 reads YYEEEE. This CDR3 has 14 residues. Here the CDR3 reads CASSLWDRNTEAFF. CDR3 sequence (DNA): TGTGCCAGCAGCTTATGGGACAGGAACACTGAAGCTTTCTTT.